The 30 T cell receptor beta chains reported below all come from one sample, sequenced in a study of cytomegalovirus exposure and HLA in healthy donors. PCR employed 60 Vbeta and 13 Jbeta primers. Generated by immunoSEQ multiplex PCR, the TCRdb table keeps only in-frame clones and is missing some. The sample has 150,000 to 200,000 clones, 60% to 80% seen once. Sequenced sample: PBMCs. The receptors shown here come from a male donor in good health and CMV-seronegative.

The chain employs TRBV7-3 and TRBJ2-2; TRBD2 matches 7 bases. The germline CDR1 and CDR2 sequences are SGHTA and FQGTGA. CDR3 length: 16 amino acids. V was pared by 3 bases and J by 5 bases, with 9 bases of the junction left unmatched. The CDR3 nucleotides read TGTGCCAGCAGCTTTACTTCTAGCGGCGGGACCGGGGAGCTGTTTTTT. Protein: CASSFTSSGGTGELFF. The variable domain in full, with the rest retrieved from reference TRBV7-3 and TRBJ2-2, is GAGVSQTPSNKVTEKGKYVELRCDPISGHTALYWYRQSLGQGPEFLIYFQGTGAADDSGLPNDRFFAVRPEGSVSTLKIQRTERGDSAVYLCASSFTSSGGTGELFFGEGSRLTVL.

This chain links TRBV5-1 with TRBJ2-5; a possible D gene is TRBD1 (5 bases). The V gene lost 2 bases and the J gene lost 2 bases, with 16 bases spanning the gap. CDR1 is SGHRS, CDR2 YFSETQ, per germline. The CDR3 is 16 amino acids. The CDR3 coding sequence is TGCGCCAGCAGCTTCCCAAGGGGTCCTAAGCAAGAGACCCAGTACTTC. It is translated as CASSFPRGPKQETQYF.

The CDR3, as DNA: TGTGCCAGCATGGGGTCGGTGGGGAGGGATACGCAGTATTTT. Protein sequence: CASMGSVGRDTQYF. The chain is built from TRBV28 and TRBJ2-3, with D maybe TRBD2 (6 bases). CDR1 and CDR2 from the germline V gene are MDHEN and SYDVKM. This CDR3 has 14 residues. The germline V and J ends were trimmed by 7 bases and 6 bases, with 17 bases remaining between them.

The chain joins TRBV4-2 to TRBJ2-3; TRBD2 matches at 13 bases. The CDR3 consists of 21 residues. The germline V gene encodes CDR1 LGHNA and CDR2 YNFKEQ. Trimming removed 1 base from V and 3 bases from J; junction bases left unmatched: 16. CDR3 residues: CASSQVSGLAGEGVTTDTQYF. CDR3 bases: TGTGCCAGCAGCCAAGTCTCCGGACTAGCGGGGGAAGGGGTTACGACAGATACGCAGTATTTT.

The rearrangement uses TRBV7-8 and TRBJ2-5; 9 bases line up with TRBD1. This CDR3 is built from 14 residues. Germline V gene lookup returns CDR1 SGHVS and CDR2 FQNEAQ. V dropped 5 bases and J dropped 5; count of bases not matched to a gene: 6. CDR3 residues: CASSLRTGVETQYF. The CDR3 DNA sequence: TGTGCCAGCAGCCTACGGACAGGGGTGGAGACCCAGTACTTC.

The chain couples TRBV7-2 to TRBJ2-1, with D perhaps matching TRBD2 (6 bases). This CDR3 is built from 17 residues. V dropped 0 bases and J dropped 4 bases, with 16 bases sitting between them. The germline V gene encodes CDR1 SGHTA and CDR2 FQGNSA. The CDR3 region has the DNA TGTGCCAGCAGCTTAGCTGAGAGGACTAACAATTACAATGAGCAGTTCTTC. Residues: CASSLAERTNNYNEQFF. The whole variable domain, filled in from reference TRBV7-2 and TRBJ2-1, reads GAGVSQSPSNKVTEKGKDVELRCDPISGHTALYWYRQSLGQGLEFLIYFQGNSAPDKSGLPSDRFSAERTGGSVSTLTIQRTQQEDSAVYLCASSLAERTNNYNEQFFGPGTRLTVL.

The genes are TRBV19 and TRBJ2-6, with 11 bases aligning to TRBD2. This CDR3 has 17 amino acids. V lost 8 bases to trimming and J lost 4 bases; unmatched junction nucleotides: 10. Per germline, CDR1 LNHDA and CDR2 SQIVND (reference sequence). DNA of the CDR3: TGTGCCAGTGCCGAAACTAGCGGGAGTTCGGGGGCCAACGTCCTGACTTTC. Amino acids: CASAETSGSSGANVLTF.

This clone was counted a single time. The chain links TRBV6-6 to TRBJ1-2; possibly TRBD1 for D (6 bases). The CDR3 contains 14 residues. From germline, CDR1 is MNHNY and CDR2 SVGAGI (reference sequence). The germline V and J ends were trimmed by 6 bases and 4 bases, with 15 bases remaining between them. CDR3 sequence reads: CASRHLDRTYGYTF. The CDR3 DNA sequence: TGTGCCAGCAGGCACCTAGACAGGACCTATGGCTACACCTTC.

This rearrangement joins TRBV2 to TRBJ2-5; no reliable D call. The V end lost 7 bases, the J end lost 0 bases, and 9 bases lay between the germline ends. This CDR3 is built from 13 residues. Per the germline V gene, CDR1 is SNHLY and CDR2 is FYNNEI. CDR3 nucleotide sequence: TGTGCCAGCACCGACGGGTACCAAGAGACCCAGTACTTC. Protein sequence: CASTDGYQETQYF.

The chain employs TRBV19 and TRBJ2-1; TRBD2 agrees at 8 bases. The length of the CDR3 is 14 residues. V was clipped by 5 bases and J by 9 bases; unmatched bases: 9. Germline CDR1 LNHDA, CDR2 SQIVND (reference sequence). For the CDR3, the DNA is TGTGCCAGTAGTGACGACGGGAGGGCCGGTGAGCAGTTCTTC. The encoded protein is CASSDDGRAGEQFF.

The genes are TRBV6-1 and TRBJ1-2; TRBD1 might be the D (6 bases). Germline CDR1 is MNHNS and CDR2 is SASEGT. Between the trimmed V and J ends, which lost 11 bases and 0 bases, there was a span of 19 bases. This CDR3 is 15 amino acids long. This CDR3 reads CAGGKKDSTNYGYTF. In DNA, the CDR3 is TGTGCCGGGGGAAAAAAGGACAGTACTAACTATGGCTACACCTTC.

This clone came up a few times. V usage is TRBV5-1 and J usage is TRBJ2-3, with D perhaps matching TRBD2 (5 bases). Looked up from germline, CDR1 is SGHRS and CDR2 is YFSETQ. V gave up 0 bases and J gave up 4 bases, with 12 bases separating them. The CDR3 has 15 residues. CDR3 sequence reads: CASSLVASKSDTQYF. DNA of the CDR3: TGCGCCAGCAGCTTGGTTGCTAGCAAGTCAGATACGCAGTATTTT.

V is TRBV2 and J is TRBJ2-1; TRBD1 agrees at 10 bases. CDR1 is SNHLY, CDR2 FYNNEI, per germline. Trimming cost V 7 bases and J 6 bases; bases outside gene matches: 9. The CDR3 has 15 amino acids. DNA of the CDR3: TGTGCCAGCACCAAAAAGCGGACAGGGGGCAATGAGCAGTTCTTC. It yields the protein CASTKKRTGGNEQFF.

The genes are TRBV19 and TRBJ1-2; D is unclear. This CDR3 has 15 amino acids. Between the trimmed V and J ends, which lost 3 bases and 2 bases, there was a span of 13 bases. CDR1 and CDR2 from the germline V gene are LNHDA and SQIVND (reference sequence). CDR3 amino acids: CASSITGLSNYGYTF. CDR3 nucleotides: TGTGCCAGTAGTATTACTGGACTTTCCAACTATGGCTACACCTTC.

The count of this clone is one. The genes are TRBV9 and TRBJ2-7; D is possibly TRBD2 (7 bases). Germline values: CDR1 SGDLS, CDR2 YYNGEE. The CDR3 consists of 14 residues. The ends were cut back, 5 bases at V and 6 bases at J, with 18 bases in the middle. The chain's CDR3 is CASSMGGAVPEQYF. DNA of the CDR3: TGTGCCAGCAGTATGGGGGGGGCCGTCCCCGAGCAGTACTTC.

This chain joins TRBV15 and TRBJ2-3; the D gene is possibly TRBD2 (5 bases). Germline V gene data show CDR1 as LNHNV and CDR2 as YYDKDF (reference sequence). The CDR3 covers 14 residues. Trimming took 0 bases from V and 6 from J, leaving 10 bases between them. The CDR3 DNA follows: TGTGCCACCAGCAGAGAGGGAGTGGGGGATACGCAGTATTTT. Protein: CATSREGVGDTQYF.

The V and J genes are TRBV7-6 and TRBJ2-3; tentatively, D is TRBD1 (6 bases). V lost 2 bases and J 0 bases, leaving 21 bases between the germline ends. CDR3 length equals 19 residues. Germline values: CDR1 SGHVS, CDR2 FNYEAQ. The CDR3 reads CASSLYGGGLRTSTDTQYF. In DNA form, the CDR3 reads TGTGCCAGCAGCTTATATGGGGGCGGGCTTAGAACGAGCACAGATACGCAGTATTTT.

The V gene is TRBV11-2, the J gene TRBJ2-3; 7 bases match TRBD2. Germline CDR1 and CDR2: SGHAT and FQNNGV. This CDR3 region has 15 residues. The trim removed 6 bases at V and 2 bases at J, leaving 8 bases unmatched. The CDR3 here is CASSHFLAVTDTQYF. For the CDR3, the DNA is TGTGCCAGCAGTCATTTTCTAGCGGTCACAGATACGCAGTATTTT.

The rearrangement joins TRBV4-2 to TRBJ2-1, with 12 bases fitting TRBD2. From germline, CDR1 is LGHNA and CDR2 YNFKEQ. This CDR3 has 18 residues. With V trimmed by 0 bases and J by 4 bases, 7 bases remained unmatched. The CDR3 DNA is TGTGCCAGCAGCCAAGAGTGGGGGACTAGCGGGCCATACAATGAGCAGTTCTTC. Amino acid sequence: CASSQEWGTSGPYNEQFF.

V usage is TRBV6-1 and J usage is TRBJ2-3; weak D call: TRBD2 (6 bases). V was shortened by 3 bases and J by 6 bases, with 16 bases between the two germline ends. The germline CDR1 and CDR2 sequences are MNHNS and SASEGT. This CDR3 is built from 15 residues. The CDR3 loop is CASSEYVGRSDTQYF. CDR3 sequence (DNA): TGTGCCAGCAGTGAGTATGTCGGGAGAAGCGATACGCAGTATTTT.

The gene calls are TRBV5-1 and TRBJ2-1; 12 nucleotides align to TRBD1. The CDR3 is 16 residues long. Trimming at V came to 4 bases and at J to 4 bases, leaving 6 bases not matched to a gene. Germline V gene data show CDR1 as SGHRS and CDR2 as YFSETQ. CDR3 residues: CASSPGTGGPYNEQFF. As DNA, the CDR3 is TGCGCCAGCAGCCCTGGGACAGGGGGCCCTTACAATGAGCAGTTCTTC.

V and J are TRBV19 and TRBJ1-5; TRBD1 is a possible D gene (5 bases). The CDR3 consists of 13 residues. CDR1 and CDR2 from the germline V gene are LNHDA and SQIVND (reference sequence). Trimming pared 3 bases from V and 6 bases from J, leaving 9 bases between. The CDR3 is CASSMGGFQPQHF. The CDR3 DNA reads as TGTGCCAGTAGTATGGGGGGGTTTCAGCCCCAGCATTTT.

The chain combines TRBV28 with TRBJ2-7; TRBD2 is a possible D gene (6 bases). V lost 5 bases, J lost 7 bases, and 15 bases lay in between. Germline V lookup: CDR1 MDHEN, CDR2 SYDVKM. The CDR3 is 13 amino acids. The CDR3 DNA sequence: TGTGCCAGCAGTCTCGGGACCGCGGGAGAGCAGTACTTC. This sequence encodes CASSLGTAGEQYF.

The chain employs TRBV2 and TRBJ2-7, with a tentative D call TRBD1 (6 bases). Looked up from germline, CDR1 is SNHLY and CDR2 is FYNNEI. The CDR3 is 11 residues long. V lost 8 bases and J lost 11, with 16 bases in between. The CDR3: CASGQGNGEYF. As DNA, the CDR3 is TGTGCCAGCGGGCAGGGGAACGGGGAGTACTTC. Filled out from reference TRBV2 and TRBJ2-7, the complete variable domain reads EPEVTQTPSHQVTQMGQEVILRCVPISNHLYFYWYRQILGQKVEFLVSFYNNEISEKSEIFDDQFSVERPDGSNFTLKIRSTKLEDSAMYFCASGQGNGEYFGPGTRLTVT.

J is TRBJ2-1 and V is TRBV5-1; the D gene is possibly TRBD2 (5 bases). From germline, CDR1 is SGHRS and CDR2 YFSETQ. CDR3 length: 11 residues. With 4 bases removed from V and 13 bases from J, the gap between germline ends came to 12 bases. In DNA, the CDR3 is TGCGCCAGCAGCCAGGACTCCCTACAGTTCTTC. Translation: CASSQDSLQFF.

The V call is TRBV5-1, the J call TRBJ2-2, with 8 bases identical to TRBD1. Germline V gives CDR1 SGHRS, CDR2 YFSETQ. This CDR3 region has 14 residues. With 3 bases clipped from V and 4 bases from J, the junction kept 2 bases outside the gene matches. CDR3 DNA sequence: TGCGCCAGCAGCTCCCAGGGGGCCACCGGGGAGCTGTTTTTT. Its translation: CASSSQGATGELFF.

This chain uses TRBV28 with TRBJ2-5; 8 nucleotides align to TRBD2. TRBJ2-7 explains the end of the DNA better; the J call may be wrong. Per germline, CDR1 MDHEN and CDR2 SYDVKM. CDR3 length: 14 amino acids. CDR3 sequence (DNA): TGTGCCTCCTGGGGGAGCGGGAGCTCCTACGAGCAGTACTTC. It codes for CASWGSGSSYEQYF.

V gene TRBV14 combines with J gene TRBJ2-5, with 10 nucleotides matching TRBD2. Germline CDR1 is SGHDN and CDR2 is FVKESK. Trimming cost V 3 bases and J 5 bases; bases outside gene matches: 6. The CDR3 has 15 residues. CDR3 amino acids: CASSHLAGVGETQYF. CDR3 nucleotides: TGTGCCAGCAGCCACCTAGCGGGAGTGGGGGAGACCCAGTACTTC.

This chain connects TRBV4-3 to TRBJ2-7; D possibly corresponds to TRBD2 (6 bases). Germline V gene data show CDR1 as LGHNA and CDR2 as YSLEER. The CDR3 contains 16 residues. Between the trimmed V and J ends, which lost 0 bases and 3 bases, there was a span of 15 bases. CDR3 nucleotide sequence: TGCGCCAGCAGCCAAGATCGACTAGTCGGTTTCTACGAGCAGTACTTC. Protein sequence: CASSQDRLVGFYEQYF.

The genes are TRBV15 and TRBJ1-3, with D unresolved. This CDR3 is 13 amino acids long. Germline V CDR1 and CDR2: LNHNV, YYDKDF (reference sequence). With 2 bases removed from V and 6 bases from J, the gap between germline ends came to 8 bases. The CDR3 is CATSRFRENTIYF. The CDR3, as DNA: TGTGCCACCAGCAGATTTCGGGAAAACACCATATATTTT.